Here is one TCR beta chain with its context. This clone was recorded many times. It has no known antigen specificity. Per-nucleotide qualities are absent, and no much larger clonotype sits a single base away. CDR3 length: 16 amino acids, cysteine to phenylalanine. The read is trimmed to its CDR3 DNA, 48 bases read in frame from base 1. Taken from the germline V gene, the CDR1 and CDR2 loops are SGDLS and YYNGEE. Germline trimming amounts to 3 bases on V and 4 bases on J, with 8 as the count of junction bases outside the gene matches. Each collaborating institution followed its own protocols to collect whole blood in K2EDTA tubes. Collaborator samples were shipped for TCRbeta analysis as frozen whole blood, isolated PBMCs, or DNA extracted from either sample type. The source of the sample is a study of blood T cell repertoires in COVID-19 (dated by TCRdb to 2018 to 2021). For the wider study: Collaborator samples came from the United States, Italy and Spain and covered acute and convalescent phases of COVID-19. The prospective study material was composed of cDNA or gDNA derived from T cells, B-cell-depleted T cells, or PBMCs. Subjects who had been exposed to COVID-19, were actively infected with it, or had recovered from it provided the deeply sampled blood TCRbeta repertoires that made up the dataset. A freely available public database, intended as a resource for researchers studying the immune response to SARS-CoV-2, is where the repertoires were released. Samples were obtained from the ongoing ImmuneRACE study (first 160 participants) and from roughly 1,300 subjects provided by 6 global collaborators. Nearly every sample came with metadata listing a de-identified subject ID, COVID-19 status, age in years and sex. Where available, HLA class I and class II types were obtained from metadata supplied by the sample provider rather than from assay-based typing.

TCRbeta CDR3 regions were amplified from genomic DNA by means of the immunoSEQ Assay, a bias-controlled multiplex PCR. Per the original workflow: The number of nucleated cells in each sample was estimated by amplification of reference gene primers within the assay. To quantify the absolute abundance of each unique TCRbeta CDR3 rearrangement, sequence reads were collapsed and filtered. For each sample, productive Simpson clonality was calculated as the square root of Simpson's diversity index over productive rearrangements. TCRdb obtained this table from immuneACCESS and retained in-frame rearrangements with V and J assigned. These tables miss some clones; where compared with another copy, unresolved V genes account for less than half of the shortfall, and the remainder is unexplained. D and trimming come from the DNA, and the V and J calls and clone size come from that table. The sample includes around 250,000 clones, with more than 65% observed a single time. Together, the top ten hold around 2.9% of the sample.

Findings and caveats that apply to the study as a whole: How much clinical and demographic metadata was included differed by source and by participant, and the metadata was provided uncurated.

The sequence links TRBV9 to TRBJ1-2; 11 bases in the middle match TRBD1. Sequenced sample: peripheral blood. This TCR derives from a woman aged 18-29 years with acute or convalescent COVID-19. For the CDR3, the sequence is CASSADRDRGSYGYTF. At the DNA level, the sequence is TGTGCCAGCAGCGCAGACCGGGACAGGGGGTCCTATGGCTACACCTTC. Full variable domain (CDR3 extended with the reference TRBV9 and TRBJ1-2 proteins): DSGVTQTPKHLITATGQRVTLRCSPRSGDLSVYWYQQSLDQGLQFLIQYYNGEERAKGNILERFSAQQFPDLHSELNLSSLELGDSALYFCASSADRDRGSYGYTFGSGTRLTVV.